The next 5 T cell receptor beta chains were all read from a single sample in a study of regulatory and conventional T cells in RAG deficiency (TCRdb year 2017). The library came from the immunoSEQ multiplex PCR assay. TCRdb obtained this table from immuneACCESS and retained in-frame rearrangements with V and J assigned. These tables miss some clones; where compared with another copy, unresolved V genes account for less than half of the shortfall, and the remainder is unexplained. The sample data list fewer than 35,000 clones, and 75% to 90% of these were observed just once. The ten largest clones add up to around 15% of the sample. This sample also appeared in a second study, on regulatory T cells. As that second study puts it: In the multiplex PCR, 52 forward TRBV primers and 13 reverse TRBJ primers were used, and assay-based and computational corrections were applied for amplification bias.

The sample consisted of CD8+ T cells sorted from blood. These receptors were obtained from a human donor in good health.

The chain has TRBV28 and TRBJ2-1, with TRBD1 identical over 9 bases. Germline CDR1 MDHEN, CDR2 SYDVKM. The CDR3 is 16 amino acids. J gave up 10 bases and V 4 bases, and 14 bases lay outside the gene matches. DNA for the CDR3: TGTGCCAGCAGTTCAAACCCGGGACAGGGTCCAGGCGAGCAGTTCTTC. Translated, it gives CASSSNPGQGPGEQFF.

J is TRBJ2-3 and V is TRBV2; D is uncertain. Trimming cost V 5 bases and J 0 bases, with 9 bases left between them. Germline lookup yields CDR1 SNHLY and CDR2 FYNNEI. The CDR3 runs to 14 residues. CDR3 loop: CASSPWRSTDTQYF. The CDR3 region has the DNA TGTGCCAGCAGTCCCTGGCGTAGCACAGATACGCAGTATTTT.

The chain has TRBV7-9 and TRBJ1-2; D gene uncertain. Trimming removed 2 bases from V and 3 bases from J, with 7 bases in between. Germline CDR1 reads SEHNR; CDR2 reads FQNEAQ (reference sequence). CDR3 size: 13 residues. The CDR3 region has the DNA TGTGCCAGCAGCTTACAGGCAGACTATGGCTACACCTTC. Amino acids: CASSLQADYGYTF. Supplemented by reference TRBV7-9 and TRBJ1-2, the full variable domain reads DTGVSQNPRHKITKRGQNVTFRCDPISEHNRLYWYRQTLGQGPEFLTYFQNEAQLEKSRLLSDRFSAERPKGSFSTLEIQRTEQGDSAMYLCASSLQADYGYTFGSGTRLTVV.

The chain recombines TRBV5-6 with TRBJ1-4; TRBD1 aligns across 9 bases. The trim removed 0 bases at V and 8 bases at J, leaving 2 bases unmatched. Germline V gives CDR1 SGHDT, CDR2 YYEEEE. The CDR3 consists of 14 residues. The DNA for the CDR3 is TGTGCCAGCAGCTTGGTGGGACAGGGAGAAAAACTGTTTTTT. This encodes CASSLVGQGEKLFF.

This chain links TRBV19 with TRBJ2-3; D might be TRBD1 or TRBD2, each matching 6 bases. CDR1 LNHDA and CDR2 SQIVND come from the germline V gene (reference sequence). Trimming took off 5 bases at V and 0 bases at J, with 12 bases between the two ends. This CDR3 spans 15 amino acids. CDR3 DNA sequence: TGTGCCAGTAGTCCTGGGGGGCCGAGCACAGATACGCAGTATTTT. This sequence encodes CASSPGGPSTDTQYF.